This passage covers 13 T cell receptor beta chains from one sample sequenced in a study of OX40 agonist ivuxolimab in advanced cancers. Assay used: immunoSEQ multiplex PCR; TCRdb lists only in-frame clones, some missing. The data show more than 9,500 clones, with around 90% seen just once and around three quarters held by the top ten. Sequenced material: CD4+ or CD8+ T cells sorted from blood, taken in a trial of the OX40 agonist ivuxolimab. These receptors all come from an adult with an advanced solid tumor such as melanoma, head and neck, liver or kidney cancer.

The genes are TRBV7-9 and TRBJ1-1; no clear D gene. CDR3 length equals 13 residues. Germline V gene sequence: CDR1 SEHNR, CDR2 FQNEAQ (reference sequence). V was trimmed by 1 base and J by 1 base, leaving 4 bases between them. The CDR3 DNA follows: TGTGCCAGCAGCTTAGGGCGGAACACTGAAGCTTTCTTT. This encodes CASSLGRNTEAFF.

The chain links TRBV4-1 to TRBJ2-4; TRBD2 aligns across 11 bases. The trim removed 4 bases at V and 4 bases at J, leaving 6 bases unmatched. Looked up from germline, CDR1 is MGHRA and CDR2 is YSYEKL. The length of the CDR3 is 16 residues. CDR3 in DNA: TGCGCCAGCAGCCCCCGACTAGCGGGGCTGAAAAACATTCAGTACTTC. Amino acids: CASSPRLAGLKNIQYF.

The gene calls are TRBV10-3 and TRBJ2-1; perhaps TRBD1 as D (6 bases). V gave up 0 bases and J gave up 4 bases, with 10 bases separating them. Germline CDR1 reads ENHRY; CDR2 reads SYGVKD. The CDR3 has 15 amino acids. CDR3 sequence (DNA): TGTGCCATCAGTGAGTCCGGGACATTTTACAATGAGCAGTTCTTC. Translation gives CAISESGTFYNEQFF.

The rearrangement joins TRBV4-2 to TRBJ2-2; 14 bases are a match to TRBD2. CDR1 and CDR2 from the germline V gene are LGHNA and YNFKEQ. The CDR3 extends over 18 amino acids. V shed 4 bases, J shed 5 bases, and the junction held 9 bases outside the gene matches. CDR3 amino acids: CASSPSTSGGASTGELFF. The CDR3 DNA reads TGTGCCAGCAGCCCTTCGACTAGCGGGGGGGCCAGTACCGGGGAGCTGTTTTTT.

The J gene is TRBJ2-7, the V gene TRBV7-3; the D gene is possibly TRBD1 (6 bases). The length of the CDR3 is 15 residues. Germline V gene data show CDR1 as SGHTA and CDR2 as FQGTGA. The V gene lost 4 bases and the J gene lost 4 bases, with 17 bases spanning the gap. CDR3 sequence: CASSSWTENTYEQYF. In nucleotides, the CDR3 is TGTGCCAGCAGCTCATGGACAGAAAATACTTACGAGCAGTACTTC.

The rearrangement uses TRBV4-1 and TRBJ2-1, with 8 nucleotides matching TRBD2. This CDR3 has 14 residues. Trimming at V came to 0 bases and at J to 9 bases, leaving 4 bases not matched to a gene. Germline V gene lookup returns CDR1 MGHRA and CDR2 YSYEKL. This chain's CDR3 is CASSQEGAGVEQFF. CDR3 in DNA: TGCGCCAGCAGCCAAGAGGGAGCGGGAGTTGAGCAGTTCTTC.

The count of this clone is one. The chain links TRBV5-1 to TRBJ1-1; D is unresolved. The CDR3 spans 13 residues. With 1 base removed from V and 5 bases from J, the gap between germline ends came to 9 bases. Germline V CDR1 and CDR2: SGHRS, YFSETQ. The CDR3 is CASSLMQTTEAFF. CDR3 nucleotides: TGCGCCAGCAGCTTGATGCAAACTACTGAAGCTTTCTTT. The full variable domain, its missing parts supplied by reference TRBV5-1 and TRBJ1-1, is KAGVTQTPRYLIKTRGQQVTLSCSPISGHRSVSWYQQTPGQGLQFLFEYFSETQRNKGNFPGRFSGRQFSNSRSEMNVSTLELGDSALYLCASSLMQTTEAFFGQGTRLTVV.

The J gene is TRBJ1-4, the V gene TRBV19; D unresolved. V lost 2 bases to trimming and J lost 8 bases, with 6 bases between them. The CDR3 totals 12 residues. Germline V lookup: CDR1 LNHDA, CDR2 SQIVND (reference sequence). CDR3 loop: CASSILGEKLFF. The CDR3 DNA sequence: TGTGCCAGTAGTATACTGGGCGAAAAACTGTTTTTT.

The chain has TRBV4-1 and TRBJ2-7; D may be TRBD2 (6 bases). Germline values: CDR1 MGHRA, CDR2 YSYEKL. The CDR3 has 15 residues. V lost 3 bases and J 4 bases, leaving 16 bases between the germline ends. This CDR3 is CASSHQRSGEYEQYF. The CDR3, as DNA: TGCGCCAGCAGCCACCAACGTAGCGGAGAATACGAGCAGTACTTC.

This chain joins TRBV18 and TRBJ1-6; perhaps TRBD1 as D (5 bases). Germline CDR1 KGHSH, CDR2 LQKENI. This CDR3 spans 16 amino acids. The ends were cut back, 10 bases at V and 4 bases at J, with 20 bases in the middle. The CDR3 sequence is CATPGPLYLYNSPLHF. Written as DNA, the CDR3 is TGTGCCACGCCGGGGCCGCTTTATCTATATAATTCACCCCTCCACTTT.

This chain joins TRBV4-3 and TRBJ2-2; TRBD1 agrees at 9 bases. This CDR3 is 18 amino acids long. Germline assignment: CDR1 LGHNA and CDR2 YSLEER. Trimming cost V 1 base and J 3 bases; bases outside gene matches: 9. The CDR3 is CASSQARARTGDTGELFF. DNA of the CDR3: TGCGCCAGCAGCCAAGCCCGCGCGAGGACAGGGGACACCGGGGAGCTGTTTTTT.

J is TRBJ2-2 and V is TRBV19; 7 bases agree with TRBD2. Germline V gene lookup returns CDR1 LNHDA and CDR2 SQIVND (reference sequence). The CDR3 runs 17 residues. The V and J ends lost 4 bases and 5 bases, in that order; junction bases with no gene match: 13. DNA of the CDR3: TGTGCCAGTAGTAGACAGCGCCGGGGGGAAGGGACCGGGGAGCTGTTTTTT. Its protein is CASSRQRRGEGTGELFF.

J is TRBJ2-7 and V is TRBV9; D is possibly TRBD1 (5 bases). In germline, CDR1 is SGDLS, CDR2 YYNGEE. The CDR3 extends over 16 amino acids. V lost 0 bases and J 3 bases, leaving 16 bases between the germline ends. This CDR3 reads CASSVAIDSRYYEQYF. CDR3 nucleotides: TGTGCCAGCAGCGTAGCAATCGACAGTCGCTACTACGAGCAGTACTTC.